This T cell receptor beta chain was observed in a study of blood T cell repertoires in COVID-19. V shed 5 bases and J 2 bases; nucleotides not matched to a gene: 8. CDR3 length equals 16 residues. Germline CDR1 and CDR2: MNHEY and SVGEGT. Original handling: Nucleated cell counts were estimated from reference gene primer amplification. Method: immunoSEQ multiplex PCR; TCRdb's copy keeps in-frame clones and lacks some. The DNA gave D and trimming, while V, J and clone size come from that table. Of hundreds of thousands of clones in the sample, around 89% were seen once. Participant ages covered roughly 18 to 90 years across around 22 US areas. Clinical history reported by participants formed the basis on which cohorts were assigned. Recovery meant two consecutive negative NP/OP PCR tests, professional clearance, or resolved symptoms.

The chain couples TRBV6-2 or TRBV6-3 to TRBJ1-3, with 8 bases fitting TRBD1. Sequenced input: PBMCs or T cells enriched from blood (not recorded which). The receptor's source is a man aged 35 to 55 who had recovered from COVID-19. Written as DNA, the CDR3 is TGTGCCAGCAGTACCCGACAGGGGAGAACTGGAAACACCATATATTTT. It codes for CASSTRQGRTGNTIYF.